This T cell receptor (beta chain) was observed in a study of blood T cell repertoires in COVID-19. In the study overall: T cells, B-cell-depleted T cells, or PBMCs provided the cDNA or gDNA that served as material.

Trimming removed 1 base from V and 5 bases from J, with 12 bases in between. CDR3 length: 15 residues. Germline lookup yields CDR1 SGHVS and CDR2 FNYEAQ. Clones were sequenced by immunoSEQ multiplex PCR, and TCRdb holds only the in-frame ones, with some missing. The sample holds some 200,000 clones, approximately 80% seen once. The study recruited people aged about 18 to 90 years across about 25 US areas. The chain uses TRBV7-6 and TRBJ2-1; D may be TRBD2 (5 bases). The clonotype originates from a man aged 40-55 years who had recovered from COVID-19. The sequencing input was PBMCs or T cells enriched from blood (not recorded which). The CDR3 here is CASSLGPGSNNEQFF. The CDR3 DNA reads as TGTGCCAGCAGCTTAGGTCCGGGGTCGAACAATGAGCAGTTCTTC.